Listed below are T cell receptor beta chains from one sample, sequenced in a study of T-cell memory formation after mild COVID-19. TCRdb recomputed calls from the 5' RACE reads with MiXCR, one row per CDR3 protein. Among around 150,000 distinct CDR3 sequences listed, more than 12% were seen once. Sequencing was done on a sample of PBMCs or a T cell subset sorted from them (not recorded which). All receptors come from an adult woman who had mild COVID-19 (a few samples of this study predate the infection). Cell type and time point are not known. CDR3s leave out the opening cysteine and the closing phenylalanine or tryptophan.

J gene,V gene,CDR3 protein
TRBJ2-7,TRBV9,ASSPGPYEQY
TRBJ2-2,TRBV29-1,SGTGWSGELF
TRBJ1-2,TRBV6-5,ASRRPTGDYGYT
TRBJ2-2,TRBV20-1,SAAGFGTGNTGELF
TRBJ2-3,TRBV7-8,ASSSTGPTDTQY
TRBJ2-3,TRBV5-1,ASSAGWTGVTDTQY
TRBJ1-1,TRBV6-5,ASSSTGREAF
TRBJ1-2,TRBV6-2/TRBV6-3,ASSYSKGAFYGYT
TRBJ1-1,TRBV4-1,ASSAVAQAEAF
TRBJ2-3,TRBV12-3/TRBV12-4,ASSLAGNLDTQY
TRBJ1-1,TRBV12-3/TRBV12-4,ASSDNSIEAEAF
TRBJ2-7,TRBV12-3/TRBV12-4,ASSLSPHYEQY
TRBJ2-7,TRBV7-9,ASSSHSEQY
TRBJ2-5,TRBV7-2,ASSLAPLGEKTQY
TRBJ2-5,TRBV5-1,ASSLVPEETQY
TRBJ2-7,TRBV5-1,ASSPQSGEQY
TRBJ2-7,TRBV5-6,ASSLGTSGRIEQY
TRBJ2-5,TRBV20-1,SASRGPGETQY
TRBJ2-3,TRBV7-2,ASSVWRGGVGQY
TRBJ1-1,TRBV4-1,ASSQEGRGPEAF
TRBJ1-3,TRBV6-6,ASSYTGTSGNTIY
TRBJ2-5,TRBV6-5,ASSYATSGGFKETQY
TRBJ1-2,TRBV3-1,ASSQGSGGNYGYT
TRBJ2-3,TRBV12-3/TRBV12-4,ASVMGRNTQY
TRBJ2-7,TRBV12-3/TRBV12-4,ASSPNSGILYEQY
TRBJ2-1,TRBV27,ASSLGPKGYNEQF
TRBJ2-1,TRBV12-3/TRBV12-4,ASSLGQGSHEQF
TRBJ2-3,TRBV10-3,ALGPGSDTQY
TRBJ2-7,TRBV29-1,SVGTGYSYEQY
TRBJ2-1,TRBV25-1,ASSVGLAGFFNEQF
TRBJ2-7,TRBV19,ASSKGGAFDEQY
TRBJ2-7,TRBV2,ASSEGSPSSYEQY
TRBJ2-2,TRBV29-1,RVKGPGLTGELF
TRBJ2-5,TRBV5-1,ASSPNPGTQETQY
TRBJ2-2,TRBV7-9,ASSAGFGVTGELF
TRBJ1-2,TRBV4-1,ASSQGAGPNYGYT
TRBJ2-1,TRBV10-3,AISESREGRNEQF
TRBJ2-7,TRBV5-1,ASSFTSGGSSYEQY
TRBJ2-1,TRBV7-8,ASSLGIAGGGEQF
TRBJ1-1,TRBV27,ASSLIGWGAGNTEAF
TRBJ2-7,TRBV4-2,ASSKQDKVFYEQY
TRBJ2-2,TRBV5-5,ASSLELTNTGELF
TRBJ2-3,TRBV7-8,ASSYTGGRTDTQY
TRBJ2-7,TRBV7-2,ASSLGFASTYEQY
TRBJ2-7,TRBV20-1,SARKGNFYEQY